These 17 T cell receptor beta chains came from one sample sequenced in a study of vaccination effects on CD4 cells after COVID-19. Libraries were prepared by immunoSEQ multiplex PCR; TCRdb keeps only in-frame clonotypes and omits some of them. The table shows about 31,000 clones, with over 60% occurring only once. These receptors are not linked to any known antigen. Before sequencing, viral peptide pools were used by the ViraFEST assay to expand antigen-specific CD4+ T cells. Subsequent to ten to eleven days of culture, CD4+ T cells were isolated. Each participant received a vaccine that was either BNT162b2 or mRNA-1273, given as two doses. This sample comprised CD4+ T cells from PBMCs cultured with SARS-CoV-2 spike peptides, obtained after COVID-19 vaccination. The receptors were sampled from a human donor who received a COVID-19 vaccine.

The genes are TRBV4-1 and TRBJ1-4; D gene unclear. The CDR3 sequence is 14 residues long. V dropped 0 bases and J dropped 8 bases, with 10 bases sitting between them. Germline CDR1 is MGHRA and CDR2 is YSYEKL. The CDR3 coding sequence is TGCGCCAGCAGCCAAGAGGGGTTTGGGGAAAAACTGTTTTTT. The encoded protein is CASSQEGFGEKLFF.

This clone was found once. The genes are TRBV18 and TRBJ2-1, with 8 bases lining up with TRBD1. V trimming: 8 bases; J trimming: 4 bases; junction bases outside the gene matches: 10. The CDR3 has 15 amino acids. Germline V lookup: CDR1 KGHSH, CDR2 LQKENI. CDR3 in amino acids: CASAPGTGGYNEQFF. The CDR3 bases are TGTGCCAGCGCCCCGGGCACAGGGGGTTACAATGAGCAGTTCTTC. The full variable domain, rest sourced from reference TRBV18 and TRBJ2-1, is NAGVMQNPRHLVRRRGQEARLRCSPMKGHSHVYWYRQLPEEGLKFMVYLQKENIIDESGMPKERFSAEFPKEGPSILRIQQVVRGDSAAYFCASAPGTGGYNEQFFGPGTRLTVL.

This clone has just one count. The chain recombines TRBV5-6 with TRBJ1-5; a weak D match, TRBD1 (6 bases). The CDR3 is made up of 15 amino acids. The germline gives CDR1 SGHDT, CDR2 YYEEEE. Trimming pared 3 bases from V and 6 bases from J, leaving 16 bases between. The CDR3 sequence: CASSYAGATSQPQHF. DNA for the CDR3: TGTGCCAGCAGCTACGCGGGGGCGACCAGTCAGCCCCAGCATTTT. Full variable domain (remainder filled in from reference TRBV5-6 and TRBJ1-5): DAGVTQSPTHLIKTRGQQVTLRCSPKSGHDTVSWYQQALGQGPQFIFQYYEEEERQRGNFPDRFSGHQFPNYSSELNVNALLLGDSALYLCASSYAGATSQPQHFGDGTRLSIL.

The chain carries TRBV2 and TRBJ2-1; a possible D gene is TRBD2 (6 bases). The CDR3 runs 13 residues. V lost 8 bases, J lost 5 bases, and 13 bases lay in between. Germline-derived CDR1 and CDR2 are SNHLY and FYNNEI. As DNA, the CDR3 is TGTGCCAGCTTGGGTAGCGGCGACAATGAGCAGTTCTTC. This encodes CASLGSGDNEQFF.

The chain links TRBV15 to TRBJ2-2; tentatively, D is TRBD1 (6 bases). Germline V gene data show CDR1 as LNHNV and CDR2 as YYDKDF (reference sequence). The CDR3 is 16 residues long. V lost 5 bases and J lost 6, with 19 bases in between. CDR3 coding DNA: TGTGCCACCAGCCCCCGAGGGGGACAAGAATCCGGGGAGCTGTTTTTT. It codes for CATSPRGGQESGELFF.

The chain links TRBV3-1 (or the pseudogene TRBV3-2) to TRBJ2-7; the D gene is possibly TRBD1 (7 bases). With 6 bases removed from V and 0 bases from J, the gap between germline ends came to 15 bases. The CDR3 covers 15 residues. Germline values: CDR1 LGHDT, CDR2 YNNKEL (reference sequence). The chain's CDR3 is CASRQYQGGSYEQYF. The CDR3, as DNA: TGTGCCAGCAGGCAATATCAGGGGGGCTCCTACGAGCAGTACTTC.

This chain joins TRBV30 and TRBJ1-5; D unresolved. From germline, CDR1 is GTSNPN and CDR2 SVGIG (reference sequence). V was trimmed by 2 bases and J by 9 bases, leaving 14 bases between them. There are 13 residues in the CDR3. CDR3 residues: CAWSREGLGPQHF. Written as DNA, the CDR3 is TGTGCCTGGAGTCGGGAGGGTTTGGGGCCCCAGCATTTT.

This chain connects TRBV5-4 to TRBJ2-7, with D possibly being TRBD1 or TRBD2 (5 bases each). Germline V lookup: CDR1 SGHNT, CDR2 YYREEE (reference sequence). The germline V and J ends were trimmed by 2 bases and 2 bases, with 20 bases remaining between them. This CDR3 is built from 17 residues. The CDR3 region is CASSFFRTGTGAYEQYF. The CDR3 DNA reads TGTGCCAGCAGCTTTTTTCGTACCGGGACGGGCGCCTACGAGCAGTACTTC.

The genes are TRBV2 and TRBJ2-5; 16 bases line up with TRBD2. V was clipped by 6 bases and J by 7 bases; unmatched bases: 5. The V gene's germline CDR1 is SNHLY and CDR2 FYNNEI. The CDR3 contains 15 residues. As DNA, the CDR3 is TGTGCCAGCAGGGGGACTAGCGGGGGGGTCTCGACCCAGTACTTC. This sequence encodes CASRGTSGGVSTQYF.

The DNA for the CDR3 is TGTGCCAGCAGCGTAGGGAGCGGTCTGCTGCGGGAGACCCAGTACTTC. This codes for CASSVGSGLLRETQYF. J is TRBJ2-5 and V is TRBV9; D may be TRBD2 (5 bases). Trimming shortened V by 0 bases and J by 5 bases, and 17 bases separated the two germline ends. The CDR3 consists of 16 residues. Germline-derived CDR1 and CDR2 are SGDLS and YYNGEE.

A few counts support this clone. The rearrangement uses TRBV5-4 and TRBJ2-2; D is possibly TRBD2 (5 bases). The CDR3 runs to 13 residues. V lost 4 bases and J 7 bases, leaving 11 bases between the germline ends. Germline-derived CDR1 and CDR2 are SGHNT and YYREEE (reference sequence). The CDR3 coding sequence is TGTGCCAGCAGCCCCGGGGATCGCGGGGAGCTGTTTTTT. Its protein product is CASSPGDRGELFF.

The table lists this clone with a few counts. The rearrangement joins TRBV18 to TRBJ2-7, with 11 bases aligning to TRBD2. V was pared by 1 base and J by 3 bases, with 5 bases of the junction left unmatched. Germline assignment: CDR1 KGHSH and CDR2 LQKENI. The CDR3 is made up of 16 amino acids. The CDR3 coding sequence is TGTGCCAGCTCACCACAACTAGCGGGGGCTAACTACGAGCAGTACTTC. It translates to CASSPQLAGANYEQYF. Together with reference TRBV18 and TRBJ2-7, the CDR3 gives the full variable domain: NAGVMQNPRHLVRRRGQEARLRCSPMKGHSHVYWYRQLPEEGLKFMVYLQKENIIDESGMPKERFSAEFPKEGPSILRIQQVVRGDSAAYFCASSPQLAGANYEQYFGPGTRLTVT.

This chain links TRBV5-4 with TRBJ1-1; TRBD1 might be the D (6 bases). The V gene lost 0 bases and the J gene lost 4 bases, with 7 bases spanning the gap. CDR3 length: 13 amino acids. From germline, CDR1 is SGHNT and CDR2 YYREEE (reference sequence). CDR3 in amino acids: CASSLGGGTEAFF. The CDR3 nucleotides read TGTGCCAGCAGCTTGGGAGGGGGCACTGAAGCTTTCTTT.

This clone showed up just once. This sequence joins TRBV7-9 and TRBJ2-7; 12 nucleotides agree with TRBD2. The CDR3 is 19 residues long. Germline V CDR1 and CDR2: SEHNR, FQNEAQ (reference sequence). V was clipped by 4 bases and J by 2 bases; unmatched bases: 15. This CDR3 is CASSSKGLAGPPGPYEQYF. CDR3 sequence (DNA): TGTGCCAGCAGCTCGAAAGGACTAGCGGGACCGCCCGGGCCCTACGAGCAGTACTTC.

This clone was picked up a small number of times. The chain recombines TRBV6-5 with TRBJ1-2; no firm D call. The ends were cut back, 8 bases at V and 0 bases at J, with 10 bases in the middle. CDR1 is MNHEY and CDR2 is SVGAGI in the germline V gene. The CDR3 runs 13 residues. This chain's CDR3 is CASVRAANYGYTF. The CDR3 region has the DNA TGTGCCAGCGTGAGGGCCGCTAACTATGGCTACACCTTC.

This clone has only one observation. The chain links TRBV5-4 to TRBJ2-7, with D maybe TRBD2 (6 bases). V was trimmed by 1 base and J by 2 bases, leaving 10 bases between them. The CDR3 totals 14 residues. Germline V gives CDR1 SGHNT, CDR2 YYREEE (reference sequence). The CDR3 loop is CASSLRGGTYEQYF. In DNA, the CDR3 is TGTGCCAGCAGCTTGCGTGGGGGGACCTACGAGCAGTACTTC.

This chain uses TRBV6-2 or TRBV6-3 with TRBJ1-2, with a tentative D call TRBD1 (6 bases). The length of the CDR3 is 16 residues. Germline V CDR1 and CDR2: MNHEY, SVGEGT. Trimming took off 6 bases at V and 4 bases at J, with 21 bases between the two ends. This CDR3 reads CASSPGRGRGVYGYTF. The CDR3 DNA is TGTGCCAGCAGCCCTGGCAGGGGTCGAGGAGTCTATGGCTACACCTTC.